These 22 T cell receptor beta chains were all obtained from the same sample, sequenced in a study of T-cell reconstitution after alpha-beta-depleted transplantation in children. Notes on the study in general: Counts and diversity of T cells one year after transplant came mostly from newly produced T cells.

Unique molecular identifiers were incorporated into the prepared TCRbeta library. Each CDR3 protein gets one entry after TCRdb re-called the PCR reads with MiXCR. The sample shows around 300,000 distinct CDR3 sequences, almost 8% of them seen only once. Antigens for these TCRs are unknown. The specimen was peripheral blood, collected 360 days after TCRalphabeta/CD19-depleted stem cell transplant. The receptors come from a female patient aged 2 to 10 who had a stem cell transplant for Fanconi anemia, so the T cells may come from the graft donor.

V and J are TRBV3-1 and TRBJ2-5; 9 positions agree with TRBD2. The CDR3 is 16 amino acids. Trimming took 1 base from V and 2 from J; bases not matched to a gene: 5. In germline, CDR1 is LGHDT, CDR2 YNNKEL (reference sequence). CDR3 DNA: TGTGCCAGCAGCCAAGTGCTAGCGGGGTATCAAGAGACCCAGTACTTC. Translation: CASSQVLAGYQETQYF.

At least ten counts were recorded for this clonotype. V usage is TRBV4-1 and J usage is TRBJ2-1, with no clear D. The germline CDR1 and CDR2 sequences are MGHRA and YSYEKL. Deletions cut 3 bases from V and 5 bases from J, with 17 bases between. This CDR3 region has 16 residues. CDR3 nucleotide sequence: TGCGCCAGCAGCCACGGCCTTGGACGGTTCGACAATGAGCAGTTCTTC. Its translation: CASSHGLGRFDNEQFF.

Many counts were recorded for this clonotype. This chain links TRBV6-2 or TRBV6-3 with TRBJ1-1; D not certain. The CDR3 loop spans 14 amino acids. V lost 1 base to trimming and J lost 2 bases, with 8 bases between them. Germline CDR1 and CDR2: MNHEY and SVGEGT. The CDR3 protein is CASSYLQGNTEAFF. Written as DNA, the CDR3 is TGTGCCAGCAGTTACTTACAAGGAAACACTGAAGCTTTCTTT.

This clonotype appeared a few times. The V and J genes are TRBV7-2 and TRBJ1-4; D not resolved. Per germline, CDR1 SGHTA and CDR2 FQGNSA. The CDR3 loop spans 15 amino acids. The germline V and J ends were trimmed by 5 bases and 7 bases, with 17 bases remaining between them. The CDR3 DNA follows: TGTGCCAGCAGCGCCGGGGAAGTAAAGGGTGAAAAACTGTTTTTT. Translated, it gives CASSAGEVKGEKLFF.

This clonotype was found many times. The V call is TRBV5-1, the J call TRBJ2-2, with D maybe TRBD1 (5 bases). The V and J ends lost 3 bases and 1 base respectively, with 7 bases between them. CDR3 size: 14 residues. Germline V gene sequence: CDR1 SGHRS, CDR2 YFSETQ. CDR3 residues: CASSSGQNTGELFF. DNA of the CDR3: TGCGCCAGCAGCTCCGGACAGAACACCGGGGAGCTGTTTTTT.

This clonotype was counted ten times or more. J is TRBJ2-1 and V is TRBV9; D remains ambiguous. The CDR3 is made up of 16 amino acids. Germline lookup yields CDR1 SGDLS and CDR2 YYNGEE. Trimming stripped 0 bases from V and 4 bases from J, with 14 bases between. CDR3 protein: CASSVGGAMGYNEQFF. The CDR3 region has the DNA TGTGCCAGCAGCGTAGGAGGAGCAATGGGGTACAATGAGCAGTTCTTC.

The V and J genes are TRBV9 and TRBJ1-4, with D uncertain. V lost 0 bases to trimming and J lost 7 bases, with 16 bases between them. This CDR3 has 16 residues. Germline V lookup: CDR1 SGDLS, CDR2 YYNGEE. CDR3 region: CASSVVTGGGGEKLFF. The DNA for the CDR3 is TGTGCCAGCAGCGTAGTTACTGGCGGCGGCGGTGAAAAACTGTTTTTT.

The V gene is TRBV20-1, the J gene TRBJ1-1; possibly TRBD1 for D (6 bases). The CDR3 loop spans 15 amino acids. The V end was cut by 1 base, the J end by 0 bases, with 12 bases between. CDR1 and CDR2 from the germline V gene are DFQATT and SNEGSKA (reference sequence). The CDR3 region is CSARVGGGMNTEAFF. CDR3 DNA: TGCAGTGCTAGAGTGGGGGGGGGCATGAACACTGAAGCTTTCTTT.

In this sample, this clonotype turned up many times. V gene TRBV5-1 combines with J gene TRBJ2-3, with 8 bases aligning to TRBD2. Germline lookup yields CDR1 SGHRS and CDR2 YFSETQ. There are 13 residues in the CDR3. The V gene end was trimmed by 6 bases and the J gene end by 13 bases; junction bases not matched to a gene: 13. CDR3 coding DNA: TGCGCCAGCACCGAAAAACCGGGACTAGTCGAGTATTTT. Residues: CASTEKPGLVEYF.

The table lists this clonotype with many counts. The rearrangement uses TRBV5-1 and TRBJ1-2; TRBD1 is a possible D gene (6 bases). The germline V gene encodes CDR1 SGHRS and CDR2 YFSETQ. The CDR3 totals 13 residues. Trimming left V 0 bases short and J 5 bases short, with 8 bases between. The CDR3 is CASSLDRAYGYTF. In DNA, the CDR3 is TGCGCCAGCAGCTTGGACAGGGCATATGGCTACACCTTC. Full variable domain (missing parts from reference TRBV5-1 and TRBJ1-2): KAGVTQTPRYLIKTRGQQVTLSCSPISGHRSVSWYQQTPGQGLQFLFEYFSETQRNKGNFPGRFSGRQFSNSRSEMNVSTLELGDSALYLCASSLDRAYGYTFGSGTRLTVV.

The chain carries TRBV10-3 and TRBJ2-3; the D gene is possibly TRBD1 (6 bases). V was pared by 2 bases and J by 3 bases, with 12 bases between. Germline values: CDR1 ENHRY, CDR2 SYGVKD. This CDR3 is built from 15 residues. CDR3 amino acids: CAISEGRGMTDTQYF. The DNA of the CDR3 is TGTGCCATCAGTGAGGGCAGGGGAATGACAGATACGCAGTATTTT.

This clonotype was observed many times. V is TRBV12-3 or TRBV12-4 and J is TRBJ1-2; tentatively, D is TRBD1 (6 bases). The CDR3 covers 13 residues. Trimming cost V 1 base and J 6 bases, with 9 bases left between them. The CDR3 DNA follows: TGTGCCAGCAGTTTAGGGGGGGGCAATGGCTACACCTTC. Translating it yields CASSLGGGNGYTF.

This sequence joins TRBV7-2 and TRBJ2-3; D not certain. Germline CDR1 and CDR2: SGHTA and FQGNSA. V lost 4 bases and J lost 2, with 10 bases in between. This CDR3 has 14 amino acids. The CDR3 DNA reads TGTGCCAGCAGCTCGCTAGGATACACAGATACGCAGTATTTT. It is translated as CASSSLGYTDTQYF.

This sequence joins TRBV18 and TRBJ2-1; TRBD2 might be the D (7 bases). V was trimmed by 6 bases and J by 8 bases, leaving 20 bases between them. Germline lookup yields CDR1 KGHSH and CDR2 LQKENI. This CDR3 contains 15 residues. CDR3 amino acids: CASSPLAGAADEQFF. In nucleotides, the CDR3 is TGTGCCAGCTCTCCCTTGGCGGGGGCGGCGGATGAGCAGTTCTTC.

This clonotype showed up just a few times. J is TRBJ2-7 and V is TRBV11-2, with D maybe TRBD1 (5 bases). The length of the CDR3 is 14 residues. Germline values: CDR1 SGHAT, CDR2 FQNNGV. Trimming removed 4 bases from V and 5 bases from J, with 15 bases in between. CDR3 region: CASSSLQGTDEQYF. The CDR3 nucleotides read TGTGCCAGCAGCTCCCTGCAGGGCACCGACGAGCAGTACTTC.

This clonotype was detected ten times or more. In DNA form, the CDR3 reads TGTGCCAGCAGGGTAAGGCTCTCTACCTCCTACGAGCAGTACTTC. Translating it yields CASRVRLSTSYEQYF. The gene calls are TRBV6-2 or TRBV6-3 and TRBJ2-7; D unclear. The CDR3 runs 15 residues. In germline, CDR1 is MNHEY, CDR2 SVGEGT. The V gene lost 6 bases and the J gene lost 0 bases, with 15 bases spanning the gap.

Ten or more counts support this clonotype. The chain combines TRBV5-1 with TRBJ2-1; 12 bases line up with TRBD2. V was pared by 1 base and J by 6 bases, with 8 bases of the junction left unmatched. Germline V gene sequence: CDR1 SGHRS, CDR2 YFSETQ. The CDR3 runs 17 residues. CDR3 sequence: CASSLPPPGLAGNEQFF. DNA of the CDR3: TGCGCCAGCAGCTTGCCCCCACCGGGACTAGCGGGCAATGAGCAGTTCTTC.

This clonotype showed up many times. This rearrangement joins TRBV24-1 to TRBJ2-1; 11 nucleotides agree with TRBD2. Looked up from germline, CDR1 is KGHDR and CDR2 is SFDVKD. The V and J ends lost 4 bases and 3 bases, in that order; junction bases with no gene match: 10. This CDR3 has 18 amino acids. The CDR3 protein is CATSDIGTSGLLYNEQFF. The CDR3 bases are TGTGCCACCAGTGACATAGGGACTAGCGGACTACTCTACAATGAGCAGTTCTTC.

This clonotype has at least ten counts. The chain uses TRBV20-1 and TRBJ1-3; D is uncertain. This CDR3 contains 13 residues. Per germline, CDR1 DFQATT and CDR2 SNEGSKA (reference sequence). The ends were cut back, 3 bases at V and 0 bases at J, with 6 bases in the middle. The CDR3: CSARVHSGNTIYF. The CDR3 nucleotides are TGCAGTGCTAGGGTCCACTCTGGAAACACCATATATTTT.

The gene calls are TRBV5-6 and TRBJ2-1; the D is unclear. Germline V gives CDR1 SGHDT, CDR2 YYEEEE. Trimming removed 3 bases from V and 5 bases from J, with 15 bases in between. There are 15 residues in the CDR3. CDR3 in amino acids: CASSYNSLFDNEQFF. CDR3 nucleotides: TGTGCCAGCAGCTATAACAGCCTCTTCGACAATGAGCAGTTCTTC.

This clonotype showed up many times. The genes are TRBV24-1 and TRBJ2-3; D is uncertain. This CDR3 is built from 14 residues. Germline V lookup: CDR1 KGHDR, CDR2 SFDVKD. Trimming took off 9 bases at V and 0 bases at J, with 12 bases between the two ends. This CDR3 reads CATGTPGSTDTQYF. Here the CDR3 DNA reads TGTGCCACCGGTACACCCGGAAGCACAGATACGCAGTATTTT.

The rearrangement joins TRBV6-5 to TRBJ2-2; weak D call: TRBD2 (6 bases). Trimming took 4 bases from V and 5 from J, leaving 17 bases between them. The germline gives CDR1 MNHEY, CDR2 SVGAGI. The CDR3 contains 16 residues. This CDR3 is CASSCSPGGRTGELFF. In DNA form, the CDR3 reads TGTGCCAGCAGTTGCTCGCCCGGGGGACGGACCGGGGAGCTGTTTTTT.